Below, 19 T cell receptor beta chains from the same sample are listed, as sequenced in a study of T-cell memory formation after mild COVID-19 listed by TCRdb under 2021. Preparation of the library involved 5' RACE. The sample was run on an Illumina NovaSeq 6000. TCRdb cleaned the public reads at Q25 with fastp, built clones with MiXCR and kept in-frame beta chains. Each CDR3 protein gets just one entry, which takes the most common genes and DNA from the rows behind it. Present in this sample are nearly 110,000 distinct CDR3 sequences, more than 15% of which were seen just once. The ten largest clones capture more than 25% of the sample. Sample: PBMCs or a T cell subset sorted from them (not recorded which). These receptors all stem from an adult woman who had mild COVID-19 (a few samples of this study predate the infection). The sample titles of this study are shuffled in the database, so cell type and time point are left out; the donor was told from shared clones.

The V call is TRBV5-6, the J call TRBJ2-2; TRBD2 is a possible D gene (6 bases). This CDR3 spans 15 amino acids. V was trimmed by 1 base and J by 2 bases, leaving 9 bases between them. The germline gives CDR1 SGHDT, CDR2 YYEEEE. The CDR3 loop reads CASSLRRDNTGELFF. Here the CDR3 DNA reads TGTGCCAGCAGCTTGAGGCGGGACAACACCGGGGAGCTGTTTTTT.

This clonotype has more than one count but fewer than ten. The gene calls are TRBV4-1 and TRBJ1-2; perhaps TRBD1 as D (6 bases). CDR1 is MGHRA and CDR2 is YSYEKL in the germline V gene. V was cut by 3 bases and J by 6 bases, with 14 bases left in between. The CDR3 contains 14 residues. The chain's CDR3 is CASSHLTGRDGYTF. The CDR3 DNA sequence: TGCGCCAGCAGCCATCTTACAGGGAGGGATGGCTACACCTTC.

J is TRBJ2-3 and V is TRBV9; D unclear. CDR1 and CDR2 (germline): SGDLS, YYNGEE. The CDR3 runs 14 residues. V dropped 2 bases and J dropped 0 bases, with 7 bases sitting between them. This CDR3 is CASSVSGSTDTQYF. In DNA form, the CDR3 reads TGTGCCAGCAGCGTGTCTGGGAGCACAGATACGCAGTATTTT.

The V and J genes are TRBV2 and TRBJ2-3, with TRBD2 identical over 8 bases. With 7 bases clipped from V and 4 bases from J, the junction kept 19 bases outside the gene matches. The CDR3 sequence is 18 residues long. The V gene's germline CDR1 is SNHLY and CDR2 FYNNEI. Here the CDR3 DNA reads TGTGCCAGCAACCCTGGGCCCAGGTCGAGCGGGGGCCCAGATACGCAGTATTTT. Translated: CASNPGPRSSGGPDTQYF.

This sequence joins TRBV10-3 and TRBJ2-1; possible D gene TRBD1, 6 bases. The CDR3 runs 14 residues. Between the trimmed V and J ends, which lost 3 bases and 6 bases, there was a span of 12 bases. Germline values: CDR1 ENHRY, CDR2 SYGVKD. CDR3 loop: CAISDRTATNEQFF. The CDR3 bases are TGTGCCATCAGTGACAGGACAGCCACCAATGAGCAGTTCTTC.

V is TRBV24-1 and J is TRBJ2-6; no clear D gene. Trimming removed 7 bases from V and 5 bases from J, with 8 bases in between. The CDR3 consists of 13 residues. In germline, CDR1 is KGHDR, CDR2 SFDVKD. The CDR3 here is CATSPPWANVLTF. Here the CDR3 DNA reads TGTGCCACCAGCCCTCCTTGGGCCAACGTCCTGACTTTC.

This clonotype was detected a few times. This chain links TRBV5-6 with TRBJ2-3; D ambiguous. Germline CDR1 reads SGHDT; CDR2 reads YYEEEE. V was pared by 2 bases and J by 4 bases, with 8 bases between. The CDR3 covers 13 residues. As DNA, the CDR3 is TGTGCCAGCAGCTTTAATGGGGCAGATACGCAGTATTTT. Encoded protein: CASSFNGADTQYF.

The chain combines TRBV2 with TRBJ2-7; maybe TRBD1 (7 bases). This CDR3 comprises 14 residues. The germline gives CDR1 SNHLY, CDR2 FYNNEI. Trimming stripped 8 bases from V and 4 bases from J, with 18 bases between. This chain's CDR3 is CASSEGAKWYEQYF. In nucleotides, the CDR3 is TGTGCCAGCTCGGAGGGGGCGAAGTGGTACGAGCAGTACTTC.

This clonotype was counted ten times or more. CDR3 loop: CASSWTDRGEETQYF. DNA for the CDR3: TGTGCCAGCAGTTGGACGGACAGGGGGGAAGAGACCCAGTACTTC. The rearrangement uses TRBV12-3 or TRBV12-4 and TRBJ2-5; 10 bases line up with TRBD1. V lost 4 bases to trimming and J lost 3 bases; unmatched junction nucleotides: 5. This CDR3 is 15 amino acids long.

J is TRBJ1-5 and V is TRBV9; D may be TRBD1 (5 bases). Trimming removed 3 bases from V and 2 bases from J, with 9 bases in between. Germline V gene sequence: CDR1 SGDLS, CDR2 YYNGEE. There are 14 residues in the CDR3. CDR3 region: CASSAGGGNQPQHF. CDR3 in DNA: TGTGCCAGCAGCGCAGGAGGGGGCAATCAGCCCCAGCATTTT.

This clonotype was counted between two and nine times. The rearrangement links TRBV4-1 to TRBJ2-5; tentative D call: TRBD1 (6 bases). The CDR3 length is 14 residues. V lost 1 base and J 5 bases, leaving 11 bases between the germline ends. Germline loops: CDR1 MGHRA, CDR2 YSYEKL. The chain's CDR3 is CASSQGTGTETQYF. CDR3 in DNA: TGCGCCAGCAGCCAAGGTACAGGGACGGAGACCCAGTACTTC.

V and J are TRBV9 and TRBJ1-6; TRBD1 might be the D (6 bases). Germline loops: CDR1 SGDLS, CDR2 YYNGEE. With 3 bases removed from V and 13 bases from J, the gap between germline ends came to 17 bases. The CDR3 loop spans 14 amino acids. The CDR3 sequence is CASSATGRLAPLHF. For the CDR3, the DNA is TGTGCCAGCAGCGCGACAGGACGTCTCGCGCCCCTCCACTTT.

The CDR3 reads CASSFPGGGQESTEAFF. The CDR3 nucleotides are TGTGCCAGCAGCTTTCCCGGGGGGGGCCAGGAGAGCACTGAAGCTTTCTTT. This chain links TRBV7-2 with TRBJ1-1; tentative D call: TRBD1 (6 bases). Germline loops: CDR1 SGHTA, CDR2 FQGNSA. V dropped 3 bases and J dropped 4 bases, with 21 bases sitting between them. There are 17 residues in the CDR3. The entire variable domain, with the rest obtained from reference TRBV7-2 and TRBJ1-1, is as follows: GAGVSQSPSNKVTEKGKDVELRCDPISGHTALYWYRQSLGQGLEFLIYFQGNSAPDKSGLPSDRFSAERTGGSVSTLTIQRTQQEDSAVYLCASSFPGGGQESTEAFFGQGTRLTVV.

The chain has TRBV5-1 and TRBJ1-6; D is perhaps TRBD1 (5 bases). Germline V gene sequence: CDR1 SGHRS, CDR2 YFSETQ. The CDR3 runs 18 residues. Trimming shortened V by 0 bases and J by 0 bases, and 13 bases separated the two germline ends. As DNA, the CDR3 is TGCGCCAGCAGCTTGGAGGGGCAGGCGAGCTCCTATAATTCACCCCTCCACTTT. Residues: CASSLEGQASSYNSPLHF.

In this sample, this clonotype turned up a few times. The V and J genes are TRBV9 and TRBJ1-3, with 8 bases aligning to TRBD1. This CDR3 contains 17 residues. The germline V gene has CDR1 SGDLS and CDR2 YYNGEE. Trimming at V came to 0 bases and at J to 4 bases, leaving 9 bases not matched to a gene. CDR3 in DNA: TGTGCCAGCAGCGTAGAGGGACAGGCTGGTGCGGGAAACACCATATATTTT. It encodes CASSVEGQAGAGNTIYF.

This clonotype appeared a few times. The genes are TRBV5-1 and TRBJ2-7, with 7 bases lining up with TRBD2. Germline V gene sequence: CDR1 SGHRS, CDR2 YFSETQ. V lost 0 bases, J lost 2 bases, and 17 bases stayed unmatched. There are 19 residues in the CDR3. The CDR3 sequence: CASSLAGGGAGLVTYEQYF. The CDR3 DNA follows: TGCGCCAGCAGCTTGGCCGGCGGGGGAGCCGGGCTAGTTACCTACGAGCAGTACTTC.

The chain uses TRBV5-1 and TRBJ1-2; 7 bases match TRBD1. V gave up 0 bases and J gave up 7 bases; unmatched junction bases: 9. The CDR3 spans 15 residues. Germline V gene sequence: CDR1 SGHRS, CDR2 YFSETQ. The CDR3 DNA reads TGCGCCAGCAGCTTGGAGGGCACAGGGGCGGTTGGCTACACCTTC. It is translated as CASSLEGTGAVGYTF.

This clonotype has only a few counts. The V and J genes are TRBV6-6 and TRBJ1-6; weak D call: TRBD1 (6 bases). Germline CDR1 and CDR2: MNHNY and SVGAGI (reference sequence). V lost 6 bases to trimming and J lost 10 bases, with 28 bases between them. The CDR3 is 18 amino acids. The CDR3 sequence: CASRPDRYRDGGLSPLHF. The CDR3 DNA follows: TGTGCCAGCAGACCCGACAGGTATCGAGATGGGGGTTTGTCACCCCTCCACTTT.

This chain links TRBV7-9 with TRBJ2-6; D remains unclear. The V gene lost 5 bases and the J gene lost 4 bases, with 9 bases spanning the gap. The CDR3 loop spans 14 amino acids. Germline CDR1 and CDR2: SEHNR and FQNEAQ (reference sequence). The CDR3 bases are TGTGCCAGCAGCATAGTTTTAGGGGCCAACGTCCTGACTTTC. Its protein product is CASSIVLGANVLTF.